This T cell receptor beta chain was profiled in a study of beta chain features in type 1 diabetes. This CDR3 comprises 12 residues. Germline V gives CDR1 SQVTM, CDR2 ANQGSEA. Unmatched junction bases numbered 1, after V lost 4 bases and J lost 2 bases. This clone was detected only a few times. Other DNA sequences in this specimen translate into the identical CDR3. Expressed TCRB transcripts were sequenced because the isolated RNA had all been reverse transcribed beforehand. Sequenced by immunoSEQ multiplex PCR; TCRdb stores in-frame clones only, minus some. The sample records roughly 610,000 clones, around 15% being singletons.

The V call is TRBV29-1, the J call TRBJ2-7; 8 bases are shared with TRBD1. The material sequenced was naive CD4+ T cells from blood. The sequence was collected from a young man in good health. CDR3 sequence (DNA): TGCAGCGTTGGACAGGGGACCTACGAGCAGTACTTC. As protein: CSVGQGTYEQYF.